The clone carrying this TCR beta chain has only one observation. V was pared by 4 bases and J by 4 bases, with 7 bases of the junction left unmatched. Per germline, CDR1 MNHEY and CDR2 SVGAGI. The CDR3 length is 15 residues. The data were produced by immunoSEQ multiplex PCR, yet TCRdb's version contains in-frame clones alone and is incomplete. The repertoire holds around 150,000 clones, with just over 85% as singletons. This sample was taken from a study of blood T cell repertoires in COVID-19. Overall study context: T cells, B-cell-depleted T cells, or PBMCs supplied cDNA or gDNA.

Specimen: peripheral blood. The clonotype comes from a man in his 70s with acute or convalescent COVID-19. V and J are TRBV6-5 and TRBJ2-5; 9 nucleotides align to TRBD1. The CDR3: CASSSGTGKGETQYF. In nucleotides, the CDR3 is TGTGCCAGCAGTTCCGGGACAGGGAAGGGAGAGACCCAGTACTTC.